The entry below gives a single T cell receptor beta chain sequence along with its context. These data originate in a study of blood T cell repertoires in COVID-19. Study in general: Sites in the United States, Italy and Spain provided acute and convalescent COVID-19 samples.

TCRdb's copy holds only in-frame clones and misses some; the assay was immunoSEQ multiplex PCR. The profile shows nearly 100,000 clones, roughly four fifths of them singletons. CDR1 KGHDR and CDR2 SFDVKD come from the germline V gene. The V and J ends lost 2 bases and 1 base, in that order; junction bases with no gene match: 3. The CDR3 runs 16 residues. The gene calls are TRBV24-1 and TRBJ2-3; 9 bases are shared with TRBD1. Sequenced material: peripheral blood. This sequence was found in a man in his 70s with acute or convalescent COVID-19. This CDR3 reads CATSDSDRGGTDTQYF. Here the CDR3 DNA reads TGTGCCACCAGTGATTCGGACAGGGGCGGCACAGATACGCAGTATTTT.